Below, 18 T cell receptor beta chains from the same sample are listed, as sequenced in a study of blood T cell repertoires in COVID-19 (dated by TCRdb to 2019 to 2021). The method behind the library was the immunoSEQ multiplex PCR assay. TCRdb limited this immuneACCESS table to in-frame rearrangements with V and J called. A share of clones is missing; checked studies link under half to unresolved V genes, and the rest is unexplained. For this sample the table gives 240,000 or so clones, of which around 86% were detected only once. The biggest ten clones account for 2.5% to 3.5% of the sample. Sequencing was carried out using PBMCs or T cells enriched from blood (not recorded which). These receptor sequences come from a woman aged 40 to 50 with acute COVID-19.

The chain couples TRBV25-1 to TRBJ2-1, with D possibly being TRBD2 (6 bases). The CDR3 loop spans 17 amino acids. Germline CDR1 reads MGHDK; CDR2 reads SYGVNS. The V end was cut by 1 base, the J end by 2 bases, with 15 bases between. Here the CDR3 reads CASSELGTGDPYNEQFF. In nucleotides, the CDR3 is TGTGCCAGCAGTGAATTAGGAACGGGAGATCCCTACAATGAGCAGTTCTTC.

This chain links TRBV2 with TRBJ2-2; 7 bases line up with TRBD1. Looked up from germline, CDR1 is SNHLY and CDR2 is FYNNEI. Trimming at V came to 4 bases and at J to 5 bases, leaving 1 base not matched to a gene. This CDR3 is 13 amino acids long. The DNA for the CDR3 is TGTGCCAGCAGTGTCAGGGGGACCGGGGAGCTGTTTTTT. Translating gives CASSVRGTGELFF. Complete variable domain (other parts from reference TRBV2 and TRBJ2-2): EPEVTQTPSHQVTQMGQEVILRCVPISNHLYFYWYRQILGQKVEFLVSFYNNEISEKSEIFDDQFSVERPDGSNFTLKIRSTKLEDSAMYFCASSVRGTGELFFGEGSRLTVL.

This clone has a handful of counts. The V call is TRBV4-2, the J call TRBJ1-1; the match to TRBD1 covers 7 bases. Germline values: CDR1 LGHNA, CDR2 YNFKEQ. CDR3 length equals 16 residues. With V trimmed by 1 base and J by 0 bases, 5 bases remained unmatched. CDR3 coding DNA: TGTGCCAGCAGCCAAGTTCAGGGGGGCCTGAACACTGAAGCTTTCTTT. Translated, it gives CASSQVQGGLNTEAFF.

J is TRBJ1-5 and V is TRBV5-1; D is undetermined. The germline gives CDR1 SGHRS, CDR2 YFSETQ. Deletions cut 0 bases from V and 3 bases from J, with 7 bases between. The CDR3 runs 14 residues. The CDR3 here is CASSLGGPNQPQHF. The DNA of the CDR3 is TGCGCCAGCAGCTTGGGAGGGCCCAATCAGCCCCAGCATTTT.

The rearrangement joins TRBV5-5 to TRBJ2-7; 7 nucleotides match TRBD2. Germline CDR1 and CDR2: SGHKS and YYEKEE (reference sequence). J gave up 0 bases and V 0 bases, and 6 bases lay outside the gene matches. This CDR3 spans 16 amino acids. CDR3 region: CASSLEPLADSYEQYF. CDR3 in DNA: TGTGCCAGCAGCTTGGAGCCCCTAGCGGACTCCTACGAGCAGTACTTC. Filled out from reference TRBV5-5 and TRBJ2-7, the complete variable domain reads DAGVTQSPTHLIKTRGQQVTLRCSPISGHKSVSWYQQVLGQGPQFIFQYYEKEERGRGNFPDRFSARQFPNYSSELNVNALLLGDSALYLCASSLEPLADSYEQYFGPGTRLTVT.

CDR3 DNA sequence: TGTGCCAGTAGTATCTCAGGGGGCACCTATGGCTACACCTTC. Amino acid sequence: CASSISGGTYGYTF. This chain links TRBV19 with TRBJ1-2; 8 positions match TRBD1. V was clipped by 3 bases and J by 4 bases; unmatched bases: 4. Germline V gene sequence: CDR1 LNHDA, CDR2 SQIVND (reference sequence). The CDR3 extends over 14 amino acids.

DNA of the CDR3: TGTGCCTGGAACCCTAGGGCTAGCGGGTGGGCCGCAGATACGCAGTATTTT. This encodes CAWNPRASGWAADTQYF. This chain uses TRBV30 with TRBJ2-3; 8 bases align to TRBD2. V was pared by 4 bases and J by 4 bases, with 16 bases of the junction left unmatched. The CDR3 is 17 residues long. The germline V gene has CDR1 GTSNPN and CDR2 SVGIG (reference sequence).

The CDR3 bases are TGTGCCACCTCTCCAGCCGGGGGGCTGGCTTTCTTT. This gives the protein CATSPAGGLAFF. J is TRBJ1-1 and V is TRBV24-1; possible D gene TRBD1, 6 bases. V lost 9 bases and J lost 11, with 18 bases in between. Germline V lookup: CDR1 KGHDR, CDR2 SFDVKD. CDR3 length: 12 residues.

The rearrangement uses TRBV19 and TRBJ2-3; no reliable D call. Trimming shortened V by 8 bases and J by 6 bases, and 15 bases separated the two germline ends. CDR1 LNHDA and CDR2 SQIVND come from the germline V gene (reference sequence). This CDR3 contains 13 residues. CDR3 amino acids: CASQSETWDTQYF. CDR3 sequence (DNA): TGTGCCAGTCAAAGCGAGACTTGGGATACGCAGTATTTT.

The CDR3 region is CASKGDLSGNTIYF. Written as DNA, the CDR3 is TGTGCCAGCAAGGGGGACCTCTCTGGAAACACCATATATTTT. This rearrangement joins TRBV2 to TRBJ1-3; perhaps TRBD1 as D (6 bases). The CDR3 totals 14 residues. Germline loops: CDR1 SNHLY, CDR2 FYNNEI. Trimming removed 7 bases at V and 0 bases at J, with 10 bases between.

J is TRBJ2-1 and V is TRBV7-3; possibly TRBD2 for D (5 bases). The V gene's germline CDR1 is SGHTA and CDR2 FQGTGA. V dropped 5 bases and J dropped 8 bases, with 19 bases sitting between them. The CDR3 has 15 amino acids. DNA for the CDR3: TGTGCCAGCAGCAAGGAAGGACGGACTTCCGATGAGCAGTTCTTC. The encoded protein is CASSKEGRTSDEQFF.

The rearrangement joins TRBV19 to TRBJ2-2; D is possibly TRBD1 (7 bases). Trimming removed 7 bases from V and 4 bases from J, with 16 bases in between. Germline CDR1 and CDR2: LNHDA and SQIVND (reference sequence). CDR3 length equals 15 residues. CDR3 nucleotides: TGTGCCAGTACTGTGGAGGGGGCGAGCACCGGGGAGCTGTTTTTT. This codes for CASTVEGASTGELFF.

The V gene is TRBV5-6, the J gene TRBJ2-7; 9 nucleotides agree with TRBD1. This CDR3 is 15 amino acids long. Germline CDR1 reads SGHDT; CDR2 reads YYEEEE. J was trimmed by 3 bases and V by 4 bases; bases with no gene match: 8. CDR3 nucleotide sequence: TGTGCCAGCAGCAAGGACAGGGGTCTTCTCTACGAGCAGTACTTC. Its protein is CASSKDRGLLYEQYF.

The CDR3 DNA is TGTGCCAGCAGCTTAGGGATACTCGGGGAAAAACTGTTTTTT. Amino acids: CASSLGILGEKLFF. This rearrangement joins TRBV11-2 to TRBJ1-4; D gene unclear. The CDR3 loop spans 14 amino acids. Germline V gene data show CDR1 as SGHAT and CDR2 as FQNNGV. The V end lost 1 base, the J end lost 8 bases, and 11 bases lay between the germline ends.

V and J are TRBV7-6 and TRBJ2-7; 8 bases agree with TRBD2. Germline values: CDR1 SGHVS, CDR2 FNYEAQ. This CDR3 is 15 amino acids long. With 7 bases clipped from V and 5 bases from J, the junction kept 13 bases outside the gene matches. The CDR3: CASTPAGAGANEQYF. CDR3 nucleotide sequence: TGTGCCAGCACCCCCGCCGGAGCGGGAGCCAACGAGCAGTACTTC.

This chain connects TRBV9 to TRBJ2-3; a weak D match, TRBD2 (6 bases). CDR1 is SGDLS, CDR2 YYNGEE, per germline. V was trimmed by 0 bases and J by 6 bases, leaving 11 bases between them. The CDR3 has 14 residues. Here the CDR3 reads CASSVAGVIDTQYF. DNA for the CDR3: TGTGCCAGCAGCGTAGCGGGAGTGATCGATACGCAGTATTTT.

This chain links TRBV30 with TRBJ2-7, with 11 bases matching TRBD2. Germline trimming cut 2 bases from V and 3 bases from J; bases unmatched to any gene: 9. Germline V CDR1 and CDR2: GTSNPN, SVGIG (reference sequence). This CDR3 has 16 amino acids. CDR3 loop: CAWSTVAGGMIYEQYF. The CDR3 bases are TGTGCCTGGAGTACCGTAGCGGGAGGGATGATCTACGAGCAGTACTTC.

The chain uses TRBV30 and TRBJ2-3; weak D call: TRBD2 (6 bases). V lost 0 bases and J lost 14, with 12 bases in between. Germline CDR1 GTSNPN, CDR2 SVGIG (reference sequence). The CDR3 has 11 residues. This CDR3 is CAWSVRGGAYF. CDR3 coding DNA: TGTGCCTGGAGTGTAAGAGGAGGGGCGTATTTT.